This paragraph reports one T cell receptor beta chain. Its specificity is not known. The method was immunoSEQ multiplex PCR; TCRdb's version includes in-frame clones alone and lacks a portion of them. The profile shows about 2 million clones, 85% to 95% of them singletons. The V gene's germline CDR1 is GTSNPN and CDR2 SVGIG (reference sequence). The J segment lost 4 bases and the V segment lost 1 base, leaving 2 bases of the junction unmatched. The CDR3 consists of 16 residues. The sample belongs to a study of shared clonotypes between healthy human individuals. On the study more broadly: Donors consisted of two women and three men between 18 and 49. For every donor, three CD4 naive, three CD4 memory, two CD8 naive and one CD8 memory plates were used. General study findings and limits: It was the non-shared clonotypes that had lower generation probabilities than clonotypes shared by all four donors.

This receptor was obtained from a man younger than 35 in good health. Sequencing was carried out using naive CD4+ T cells sorted from blood. Subset indicated: CD45RA+ positively selected. This chain links TRBV30 with TRBJ2-2; TRBD2 matches 14 bases. Written as DNA, the CDR3 is TGTGCCTGGAGTGCCGGACTAGCGGGGGGCACCGGGGAGCTGTTTTTT. Translated: CAWSAGLAGGTGELFF. Based on the CDR3 plus reference TRBV30 and TRBJ2-2, the full variable domain is SQTIHQWPATLVQPVGSPLSLECTVEGTSNPNLYWYRQAAGRGLQLLFYSVGIGQISSEVPQNLSASRPQDRQFILSSKKLLLSDSGFYLCAWSAGLAGGTGELFFGEGSRLTVL.